The rows below give T cell receptor beta chains drawn from one sample of a study of T cells in Graves' hyperthyroidism and ophthalmopathy. MiXCR, run by TCRdb on the multiplex PCR reads, gives a single entry per CDR3 protein. The sample holds approximately 330,000 distinct CDR3 sequences; about 18% are singletons and the top ten take about half. Source material: blood. Every receptor here comes from a woman in her forties or fifties with Graves' hyperthyroidism. CDR3s include the opening cysteine and the closing phenylalanine or tryptophan. D genes are given only for firm matches. Clone size appears in some rows only: once, few, many, or a class for an expanded clone.

D	V	size	J	DNA	CDR3
TRBD1	TRBV5-1	NA	TRBJ2-7	TGCGCCAGCAGCTTGGCGGACAGGCCGTTTTCCTACGAGCAGTACTTC	CASSLADRPFSYEQYF
NA	TRBV29-1	many	TRBJ1-1	TGCAGCGTCGGGGACACTGTGAACACTGAAGCTTTCTTT	CSVGDTVNTEAFF
NA	TRBV20-1	many	TRBJ2-7	TGCAGTGCTAGAGACAGGGTTACTTCCTACGAGCAGTACTTC	CSARDRVTSYEQYF
TRBD1	TRBV12-3/TRBV12-4	NA	TRBJ2-7	TGTGCCAGCCGCTTCTCAGGACAGGGTTACTCCTACGAGCAGTACTTC	CASRFSGQGYSYEQYF
NA	TRBV29-1	NA	TRBJ2-2	TGCAGCGTCGCAGGACAGTTTTCGAACACCGGGGAGCTGTTTTTT	CSVAGQFSNTGELFF
TRBD2	TRBV28	NA	TRBJ2-7	TGTGCCAGCAGCCGTGCGCCGGGACTAGCGGGGGAGCAGTACTTC	CASSRAPGLAGEQYF
NA	TRBV4-1	NA	TRBJ1-5	TGCGCCAGCAGCCAAGCTGGGGATCAGCCCCAGCATTTT	CASSQAGDQPQHF
TRBD1	TRBV5-6	few	TRBJ2-7	TGTGCCAGCAGCGTGGGGGACAGCCTCGACGAGCAGTACTTC	CASSVGDSLDEQYF
TRBD2	TRBV27	NA	TRBJ2-1	TGTGCCAGCAGCCGACTAGCGGGCGGTATATCCGATGAGCAGTTCTTC	CASSRLAGGISDEQFF
NA	TRBV18	NA	TRBJ2-7	TGTGCCAGCTCACCACAAGAAGCGGAATACGAGCAGTACTTC	CASSPQEAEYEQYF
TRBD1	TRBV6-1	NA	TRBJ1-6	TGTGCCAGCAGTTTGGGACAGATATATAATTCACCCCTCCACTTT	CASSLGQIYNSPLHF
NA	TRBV7-6	NA	TRBJ1-3	TGTGCCAGCAGCTTATTTCTAGATGGAAACACCATATATTTT	CASSLFLDGNTIYF
NA	TRBV2	few	TRBJ2-6	TGTGCCACCACTAACGGGGGGGCCAACGTCCTGACTTTC	CATTNGGANVLTF
TRBD2	TRBV27	many	TRBJ2-3	TGTGCCAGCAGTTTAGAAGCGGGAGGAACAGATACGCAGTATTTT	CASSLEAGGTDTQYF
NA	TRBV2	few	TRBJ2-3	TGTGCCAGCACCAAAGAGGGGCGGGCCACGCAGTATTTT	CASTKEGRATQYF
NA	TRBV29-1	NA	TRBJ2-1	TGCAGCGTTGTCGGCCGGGCGCACAATGAGCAGTTCTTC	CSVVGRAHNEQFF